Following are 32 T cell receptor beta chains from one sample sequenced in a study of blood T cell repertoires in COVID-19 (dated by TCRdb to 2019 to 2021). Receptor libraries were prepared by the immunoSEQ multiplex PCR assay. TCRdb took over this immuneACCESS table, retaining in-frame rearrangements with V and J assigned. Such tables are incomplete; in checked studies, under half of the missing clones stem from an unresolved V gene, and the remainder is unexplained. The table for this sample lists some 170,000 clones; approximately 90% of them were counted only once. Around 1.5% of the sample belongs to the ten largest clones. Sequences were obtained from peripheral blood. All receptors come from a woman aged 45 to 65 with acute or convalescent COVID-19.

This clone was detected only once. The chain links TRBV9 to TRBJ1-1; D might be TRBD1 (6 bases). The V gene lost 4 bases and the J gene lost 4 bases, with 14 bases spanning the gap. Germline V CDR1 and CDR2: SGDLS, YYNGEE. CDR3 length: 14 amino acids. The CDR3 nucleotides are TGTGCCAGCAGCTTACGGGACAAACTCACTGAAGCTTTCTTT. Encoded protein: CASSLRDKLTEAFF.

The rearrangement joins TRBV5-1 to TRBJ2-7; TRBD2 aligns across 7 bases. This CDR3 contains 14 residues. The germline V gene has CDR1 SGHRS and CDR2 YFSETQ. V gave up 7 bases and J gave up 2 bases; unmatched junction bases: 9. This CDR3 reads CASCAGTTPYEQYF. In DNA form, the CDR3 reads TGCGCCAGCTGTGCGGGGACTACCCCCTACGAGCAGTACTTC.

This clone appeared once. The chain employs TRBV16 and TRBJ2-5, with a tentative D call TRBD2 (5 bases). The CDR3 loop spans 15 amino acids. CDR1 and CDR2 from the germline V gene are KGHSY and FQNENV. Trimming shortened V by 4 bases and J by 5 bases, and 17 bases separated the two germline ends. This CDR3 reads CASSRVGLSQETQYF. The CDR3 region has the DNA TGTGCCAGCAGCCGAGTTGGACTGTCTCAGGAGACCCAGTACTTC.

The rearrangement links TRBV7-9 to TRBJ2-5, with D possibly matching TRBD1 (6 bases). The CDR3 covers 15 residues. Germline values: CDR1 SEHNR, CDR2 FQNEAQ (reference sequence). The V end was cut by 3 bases, the J end by 2 bases, with 13 bases between. CDR3 nucleotides: TGTGCCAGCAGCTTTTGGACAGCTCATCAAGAGACCCAGTACTTC. It codes for CASSFWTAHQETQYF. Drawing the rest from reference TRBV7-9 and TRBJ2-5, the complete variable domain is DTGVSQNPRHKITKRGQNVTFRCDPISEHNRLYWYRQTLGQGPEFLTYFQNEAQLEKSRLLSDRFSAERPKGSFSTLEIQRTEQGDSAMYLCASSFWTAHQETQYFGPGTRLLVL.

The chain joins TRBV29-1 to TRBJ2-3, with a tentative D call TRBD1 (6 bases). Germline V gives CDR1 SQVTM, CDR2 ANQGSEA. V lost 5 bases and J lost 1, with 10 bases in between. The CDR3 extends over 13 amino acids. The CDR3 loop is CSVTEGGTDTQYF. DNA for the CDR3: TGCAGCGTTACCGAGGGGGGCACAGATACGCAGTATTTT.

This rearrangement joins TRBV12-3 or TRBV12-4 to TRBJ1-1, with 7 bases matching TRBD1. The CDR3 covers 13 residues. The V gene end was trimmed by 10 bases and the J gene end by 0 bases; junction bases not matched to a gene: 5. The CDR3 sequence: CATGTDMNTEAFF. CDR3 nucleotides: TGTGCCACTGGGACAGACATGAACACTGAAGCTTTCTTT.

The chain recombines TRBV7-9 with TRBJ1-2, with 9 bases fitting TRBD1. CDR3 length: 14 amino acids. V lost 5 bases to trimming and J lost 2 bases; unmatched junction nucleotides: 3. Germline V gene lookup returns CDR1 SEHNR and CDR2 FQNEAQ (reference sequence). CDR3 residues: CASSMGQGNYGYTF. The CDR3 nucleotides read TGTGCCAGCAGCATGGGACAGGGAAACTATGGCTACACCTTC.

The chain links TRBV7-8 to TRBJ1-5; TRBD1 aligns across 8 bases. Trimming at V came to 5 bases and at J to 5 bases, leaving 5 bases not matched to a gene. Germline lookup yields CDR1 SGHVS and CDR2 FQNEAQ. The CDR3 runs 14 residues. The CDR3 DNA is TGTGCCAGCAGCCGGACAGGGCCCGATCAGCCCCAGCATTTT. Translation: CASSRTGPDQPQHF.

The rearrangement links TRBV7-9 to TRBJ2-7; a weak D match, TRBD2 (6 bases). Trimming shortened V by 6 bases and J by 4 bases, and 19 bases separated the two germline ends. Germline-derived CDR1 and CDR2 are SEHNR and FQNEAQ (reference sequence). The CDR3 sequence is 15 residues long. In DNA form, the CDR3 reads TGTGCCAGCAGAGTAACCGGGACTGGAGTATACGAGCAGTACTTC. Its translation: CASRVTGTGVYEQYF.

The V and J genes are TRBV5-4 and TRBJ2-5, with D perhaps TRBD1 (6 bases). The CDR3 is 14 amino acids. V gave up 3 bases and J gave up 5 bases, with 14 bases separating them. Looked up from germline, CDR1 is SGHNT and CDR2 is YYREEE (reference sequence). The CDR3 region has the DNA TGTGCCAGCAGCTCTTACAGGGTAGGGGAGACCCAGTACTTC. Encoded protein: CASSSYRVGETQYF.

This rearrangement joins TRBV7-8 to TRBJ2-7; D is possibly TRBD2 (5 bases). CDR3 length: 15 residues. Per germline, CDR1 SGHVS and CDR2 FQNEAQ. V dropped 2 bases and J dropped 0 bases, with 11 bases sitting between them. The chain's CDR3 is CASSLTGWDSYEQYF. Written as DNA, the CDR3 is TGTGCCAGCAGCTTAACGGGGTGGGACTCCTACGAGCAGTACTTC.

The chain links TRBV19 to TRBJ2-1, with 10 bases that match TRBD2. Germline trimming cut 7 bases from V and 9 bases from J; bases unmatched to any gene: 9. CDR3 length: 14 residues. Germline CDR1 LNHDA, CDR2 SQIVND (reference sequence). CDR3 bases: TGTGCCAGTACGACCAGCGGGGGGGCCGGTGAGCAGTTCTTC. Encoded protein: CASTTSGGAGEQFF.

This clone is a singleton in its sample. The chain has TRBV19 and TRBJ2-7, with D possibly being TRBD1 (6 bases). V was trimmed by 3 bases and J by 6 bases, leaving 15 bases between them. Germline lookup yields CDR1 LNHDA and CDR2 SQIVND (reference sequence). The CDR3 runs 14 residues. CDR3 bases: TGTGCCAGTAGTATTGCAGCAGGGGCAAGCGAGCAGTACTTC. It is translated as CASSIAAGASEQYF.

This chain connects TRBV27 to TRBJ2-7; 11 nucleotides line up with TRBD2. Per germline, CDR1 MNHEY and CDR2 SMNVEV (reference sequence). The CDR3 has 15 amino acids. With V trimmed by 5 bases and J by 5 bases, 8 bases remained unmatched. CDR3 amino acids: CASSLLTSGIHEQYF. The DNA of the CDR3 is TGTGCCAGCAGTCTACTGACTAGCGGGATTCACGAGCAGTACTTC.

This sequence joins TRBV9 and TRBJ1-2; 7 nucleotides line up with TRBD1. The J segment lost 5 bases and the V segment lost 2 bases, leaving 6 bases of the junction unmatched. The CDR3 sequence is 14 residues long. CDR1 and CDR2 (germline): SGDLS, YYNGEE. The chain's CDR3 is CASSVHGTAYGYTF. CDR3 coding DNA: TGTGCCAGCAGCGTTCATGGGACAGCTTATGGCTACACCTTC. The full variable domain, its missing parts supplied by reference TRBV9 and TRBJ1-2, is DSGVTQTPKHLITATGQRVTLRCSPRSGDLSVYWYQQSLDQGLQFLIQYYNGEERAKGNILERFSAQQFPDLHSELNLSSLELGDSALYFCASSVHGTAYGYTFGSGTRLTVV.

This clone occurred a few times. The chain employs TRBV6-2 or TRBV6-3 and TRBJ2-7; 9 bases are shared with TRBD2. In germline, CDR1 is MNHEY, CDR2 SVGEGT. The ends lost 2 bases at V and 2 bases at J; junction bases unmatched: 1. This CDR3 comprises 14 residues. The CDR3 here is CASSYERGAYEQYF. As DNA, the CDR3 is TGTGCCAGCAGTTACGAGCGGGGGGCCTACGAGCAGTACTTC.

V is TRBV2 and J is TRBJ1-2; D unclear. This CDR3 is 13 amino acids long. The V end lost 3 bases, the J end lost 4 bases, and 9 bases lay between the germline ends. Germline CDR1 SNHLY, CDR2 FYNNEI. In DNA, the CDR3 is TGTGCCAGCAGTGAGTTGGTGAGCTATGGCTACACCTTC. It codes for CASSELVSYGYTF.

This clone has more than one count but fewer than ten. V and J are TRBV7-2 and TRBJ1-2, with D uncertain. The germline V gene encodes CDR1 SGHTA and CDR2 FQGNSA. The CDR3 contains 13 residues. V lost 2 bases and J 4 bases, leaving 8 bases between the germline ends. CDR3 region: CASSLTGFYGYTF. The CDR3 nucleotides are TGTGCCAGCAGCTTAACGGGATTCTATGGCTACACCTTC.

This chain joins TRBV5-5 and TRBJ1-2; 8 bases are shared with TRBD1. After removal of 4 bases from V and 2 bases from J, the junction contained 1 base not matched to a gene. This CDR3 comprises 13 residues. CDR1 SGHKS and CDR2 YYEKEE come from the germline V gene (reference sequence). The CDR3 bases are TGTGCCAGCAGCAGACAGGGGAACTATGGCTACACCTTC. It encodes CASSRQGNYGYTF.

The rearrangement links TRBV7-6 to TRBJ2-7; 12 bases match TRBD2. Germline V gives CDR1 SGHVS, CDR2 FNYEAQ. The V and J ends lost 4 bases and 7 bases, in that order; junction bases with no gene match: 8. There are 15 residues in the CDR3. The CDR3 coding sequence is TGTGCCAGCAGCTCCCTAGAACTAGCGGGGGGTGAGCAGTACTTC. This encodes CASSSLELAGGEQYF.

V usage is TRBV6-5 and J usage is TRBJ2-3, with D maybe TRBD2 (6 bases). The CDR3 has 13 amino acids. Looked up from germline, CDR1 is MNHEY and CDR2 is SVGAGI. The ends were cut back, 6 bases at V and 6 bases at J, with 13 bases in the middle. The CDR3 DNA follows: TGTGCCAGCAGCCGGGACTGGGGCGATACGCAGTATTTT. Translation: CASSRDWGDTQYF.

This clone showed up just once. J is TRBJ2-3 and V is TRBV19; D unresolved. This CDR3 has 13 residues. Trimming removed 7 bases at V and 6 bases at J, with 14 bases between. Germline V gives CDR1 LNHDA, CDR2 SQIVND (reference sequence). This CDR3 is CASTEVAGDTQYF. CDR3 nucleotide sequence: TGTGCCAGTACGGAAGTCGCCGGGGATACGCAGTATTTT.

This sequence joins TRBV19 and TRBJ1-2, with D unclear. The CDR3 length is 12 residues. Germline CDR1 and CDR2: LNHDA and SQIVND (reference sequence). The ends were cut back, 4 bases at V and 5 bases at J, with 8 bases in the middle. The CDR3 region has the DNA TGTGCCAGTAGTAACTCTTTTTATGGCTACACCTTC. Translation gives CASSNSFYGYTF. Filled out from reference TRBV19 and TRBJ1-2, the complete variable domain reads DGGITQSPKYLFRKEGQNVTLSCEQNLNHDAMYWYRQDPGQGLRLIYYSQIVNDFQKGDIAEGYSVSREKKESFPLTVTSAQKNPTAFYLCASSNSFYGYTFGSGTRLTVV.

This rearrangement joins TRBV10-3 to TRBJ1-3, with D tentatively TRBD1 (6 bases). Germline CDR1 is ENHRY and CDR2 is SYGVKD. V was clipped by 4 bases and J by 0 bases, with 13 bases between them. The CDR3 covers 16 residues. The CDR3 here is CAISGGTSVSGNTIYF. The CDR3 DNA reads TGTGCCATCAGTGGGGGGACATCCGTCTCTGGAAACACCATATATTTT.

The rearrangement uses TRBV6-1 and TRBJ1-2, with TRBD1 matching over 10 bases. The CDR3 is 15 amino acids. Germline trimming cut 3 bases from V and 4 bases from J; bases unmatched to any gene: 5. Germline CDR1 is MNHNS and CDR2 is SASEGT. CDR3 residues: CASSDGWTGGYGYTF. In DNA form, the CDR3 reads TGTGCCAGCAGTGATGGATGGACAGGGGGCTATGGCTACACCTTC.

This chain connects TRBV6-5 to TRBJ1-1, with D hard to call. CDR3 length equals 12 residues. Trimming shortened V by 6 bases and J by 8 bases, and 13 bases separated the two germline ends. Germline V gene data show CDR1 as MNHEY and CDR2 as SVGAGI. The CDR3 nucleotides read TGTGCCAGCAGCTGGGCGGAGGAGGAAGCTTTCTTT. It codes for CASSWAEEEAFF.

V and J are TRBV7-2 and TRBJ2-7; D is ambiguous. This CDR3 comprises 13 residues. Germline loops: CDR1 SGHTA, CDR2 FQGNSA. The V end was cut by 4 bases, the J end by 2 bases, with 9 bases between. This chain's CDR3 is CASSSGSPYEQYF. The CDR3 DNA follows: TGTGCCAGCAGCTCCGGGTCCCCCTACGAGCAGTACTTC. The variable domain in full, with the rest retrieved from reference TRBV7-2 and TRBJ2-7, is GAGVSQSPSNKVTEKGKDVELRCDPISGHTALYWYRQSLGQGLEFLIYFQGNSAPDKSGLPSDRFSAERTGGSVSTLTIQRTQQEDSAVYLCASSSGSPYEQYFGPGTRLTVT.

This clone was picked up one time. J is TRBJ1-5 and V is TRBV5-1, with D tentatively TRBD1 (5 bases). In germline, CDR1 is SGHRS, CDR2 YFSETQ. CDR3 length: 14 amino acids. V was clipped by 4 bases and J by 2 bases, with 10 bases between them. The CDR3 region is CASSVAGGNQPQHF. CDR3 in DNA: TGCGCCAGCAGCGTCGCGGGGGGCAATCAGCCCCAGCATTTT.

The chain recombines TRBV7-9 with TRBJ1-2; D may be TRBD1 (6 bases). This CDR3 has 12 residues. Trimming shortened V by 1 base and J by 7 bases, and 7 bases separated the two germline ends. Germline V CDR1 and CDR2: SEHNR, FQNEAQ (reference sequence). CDR3 sequence reads: CASSLDRVGYTF. CDR3 DNA: TGTGCCAGCAGCTTAGACAGGGTTGGCTACACCTTC.

This clone was recorded only once. The chain is built from TRBV5-1 and TRBJ2-7, with 8 bases lining up with TRBD1. Germline values: CDR1 SGHRS, CDR2 YFSETQ. The CDR3 totals 17 residues. After removal of 0 bases from V and 3 bases from J, the junction contained 11 bases not matched to a gene. The CDR3 DNA reads as TGCGCCAGCAGCTTGGATCCGACAGGGGTTGGACGCTACGAGCAGTACTTC. Translated: CASSLDPTGVGRYEQYF.

The chain joins TRBV24-1 to TRBJ2-2; 7 bases are a match to TRBD1. This CDR3 contains 17 residues. With 3 bases clipped from V and 1 base from J, the junction kept 7 bases outside the gene matches. The V gene's germline CDR1 is KGHDR and CDR2 SFDVKD. This chain's CDR3 is CATSDGLGTVNTGELFF. The CDR3 coding sequence is TGTGCCACCAGTGATGGGCTCGGGACAGTGAACACCGGGGAGCTGTTTTTT.

The V gene is TRBV5-6, the J gene TRBJ2-7, with 10 bases that match TRBD1. J was trimmed by 6 bases and V by 0 bases; bases with no gene match: 3. CDR1 is SGHDT, CDR2 YYEEEE, per germline. The CDR3 is 14 amino acids. The CDR3 is CASSLGDRGLEQYF. The CDR3 coding sequence is TGTGCCAGCAGCTTGGGGGACAGGGGTCTCGAGCAGTACTTC.